This T cell receptor beta chain was recovered during a study of Tregs in tolerant kidney transplant recipients. The assay was immunoSEQ multiplex PCR, and TCRdb's table has in-frame clones only and misses some. Found here are 92,000 or so clones, approximately 90% of them singletons; the top ten hold 4.7%. Thawed PBMCs were FACS-sorted into unstimulated CD4+CD25+CD127- regulatory T cells, CD4+CD25- non-regulatory cells, CD4 and CD8 cells. Comment on this clone: A junction boundary mismatches the germline segment, possibly from a read error.

Sequenced: CD8+ T cells from blood. The TCR sequence derives from a human donor in good health.

The CDR3 bases are TGTGCTAGCAGCTTAAGACAGGGAGAGACCCAGTACTTC. Protein: CASSLRQGETQYF. This chain links TRBV7-7 with TRBJ2-5; 7 bases line up with TRBD1. Per the germline V gene, CDR1 is SSHAT and CDR2 is FNYEAQ (reference sequence). This CDR3 contains 13 residues. Full variable domain (remainder filled in from reference TRBV7-7 and TRBJ2-5): GAGVSQSPRYKVTKRGQDVTLRCDPISSHATLYWYQQALGQGPEFLTYFNYEAQPDKSGLPSDRFSAERPEGSISTLTIQRTEQRDSAMYRCASSLRQGETQYFGPGTRLLVL.